The present TCR beta chain was sequenced within a study of OX40 agonist ivuxolimab in advanced cancers. Background on the study: Having had anti-PD-1, anti-PD-L1 or anti-CTLA-4 therapy before was allowed, and around 39% had some.

On cycle 4 day 1 and cycle 7 day 1, as well as at baseline, blood was sampled. CDR3 length: 13 amino acids. In germline, CDR1 is MDHEN, CDR2 SYDVKM. V was clipped by 7 bases and J by 0 bases, with 9 bases between them. Clones were read by immunoSEQ multiplex PCR, and TCRdb kept only the in-frame ones, dropping some. The table lists about 53,000 clones, roughly 87% of them singletons. This receptor was identified in an adult with an advanced solid tumor such as melanoma, head and neck, liver or kidney cancer. The V and J genes are TRBV28 and TRBJ1-2, with D hard to call. Source: CD4+ or CD8+ T cells sorted from blood, taken in a trial of the OX40 agonist ivuxolimab. DNA for the CDR3: TGTGCCAGCAAAGAGGGAGCTAACTATGGCTACACCTTC. Its translation is CASKEGANYGYTF.